Presented here are 28 T cell receptor beta chains from one specimen sequenced in a study of T cells in Graves' hyperthyroidism and ophthalmopathy (dated by TCRdb to about 2019). Libraries came from multiplex PCR. The data were produced on an Illumina HiSeq 2000. TCR beta CDR3 regions were amplified from RNA transcripts. A first-round RT-PCR of the TCR CDR3 used the HTBI primer set with the Qiagen OneStep RT-PCR kit. Using fastp at Q25 and MiXCR, TCRdb reprocessed the public reads and kept productive beta chains. Duplicate CDR3 protein sequences are folded into a single record with the most common DNA and genes. Present in this sample are hundreds of thousands of distinct CDR3 sequences, 40% to 55% of which were seen just once. Approximately 8.2% of the sample comes from the top ten. Sequencing was performed on peripheral blood or thyroid tissue (not recorded which). All receptors derive from a woman aged 18-35 years with Graves' hyperthyroidism. Donor details come from another sample of the same person, matched by shared clones.

This chain uses TRBV5-1 with TRBJ2-5; 7 bases agree with TRBD2. CDR1 is SGHRS, CDR2 YFSETQ, per germline. The J segment lost 9 bases and the V segment lost 0 bases, leaving 11 bases of the junction unmatched. The CDR3 is 15 residues long. The CDR3 DNA is TGCGCCAGCAGCTTGGGAGGAACAACCAGCGGGGCCCAGTACTTC. Its protein is CASSLGGTTSGAQYF.

This chain links TRBV20-1 with TRBJ1-3; D remains unclear. V was shortened by 3 bases and J by 1 base, with 10 bases between the two germline ends. CDR1 and CDR2 (germline): DFQATT, SNEGSKA (reference sequence). The CDR3 has 14 residues. The DNA of the CDR3 is TGCAGTGCTAGGGACGGAGCATCTGGAAACACCATATATTTT. Its protein product is CSARDGASGNTIYF.

This clonotype showed up many times. The chain links TRBV29-1 to TRBJ1-6; 7 bases match TRBD1. Germline CDR1 reads SQVTM; CDR2 reads ANQGSEA. Trimming took 7 bases from V and 9 from J; bases not matched to a gene: 12. The CDR3 runs to 14 residues. This CDR3 reads CSALTGAWGSPLHF. CDR3 in DNA: TGCAGCGCACTTACAGGGGCCTGGGGTTCACCCCTCCACTTT. Full variable domain (missing parts from reference TRBV29-1 and TRBJ1-6): SAVISQKPSRDICQRGTSLTIQCQVDSQVTMMFWYRQQPGQSLTLIATANQGSEATYESGFVIDKFPISRPNLTFSTLTVSNMSPEDSSIYLCSALTGAWGSPLHFGNGTRLTVT.

The V and J genes are TRBV7-9 and TRBJ2-6, with 13 bases matching TRBD2. V lost 5 bases to trimming and J lost 4 bases; unmatched junction nucleotides: 17. CDR1 SEHNR and CDR2 FQNEAQ come from the germline V gene (reference sequence). The CDR3 length is 21 residues. The CDR3 loop reads CASSTRTVLAGGGSGANVLTF. The DNA for the CDR3 is TGTGCCAGCAGCACTCGGACCGTACTAGCGGGAGGGGGGTCCGGGGCCAACGTCCTGACTTTC.

This clonotype was detected many times. The V call is TRBV10-3, the J call TRBJ2-7; 7 bases map to TRBD2. Germline CDR1 is ENHRY and CDR2 is SYGVKD. The CDR3 spans 14 residues. The V and J ends lost 8 bases and 2 bases, in that order; junction bases with no gene match: 9. CDR3 sequence: CAIQDRAGTYEQYF. CDR3 nucleotides: TGTGCCATCCAGGATCGAGCGGGGACCTACGAGCAGTACTTC.

This clonotype was recorded once. A much more abundant neighbour one base away suggests this may be a read error. The V gene is TRBV7-2, the J gene TRBJ2-7; 7 positions match TRBD1. Germline lookup yields CDR1 SGHTA and CDR2 FQGNSA. Trimming removed 4 bases from V and 1 base from J; junction bases left unmatched: 7. The CDR3 spans 15 residues. The CDR3: CASSSTGLMSYEQYF. The CDR3 DNA follows: TGTGCCAGCAGCTCGACAGGGTTAATGTCCTACGAGCAGTACTTC.

This clonotype occurred once. The V call is TRBV2, the J call TRBJ1-2, with D perhaps TRBD1 (5 bases). Germline V gene data show CDR1 as SNHLY and CDR2 as FYNNEI. The CDR3 has 17 amino acids. V was shortened by 5 bases and J by 8 bases, with 27 bases between the two germline ends. CDR3 in amino acids: CASSPRAWDLNRDGYTF. For the CDR3, the DNA is TGTGCCAGCAGTCCTCGGGCATGGGACTTGAATCGGGACGGCTACACCTTC.

On this clonotype itself: A much larger clone sits a single nucleotide away, making a read error possible. The chain recombines TRBV7-2 with TRBJ1-2; D remains ambiguous. This CDR3 is built from 13 residues. Trimming removed 6 bases from V and 7 bases from J, with 15 bases in between. In germline, CDR1 is SGHTA, CDR2 FQGNSA. CDR3: CASSSRRAAGYTF. The CDR3 nucleotides read TGTGCCAGCAGTAGCAGGAGAGCGGCTGGCTACACCTTC.

The rearrangement links TRBV15 to TRBJ1-2; 10 bases align to TRBD1. The CDR3 is made up of 13 amino acids. Germline V gene sequence: CDR1 LNHNV, CDR2 YYDKDF (reference sequence). Trimming cost V 10 bases and J 3 bases; bases outside gene matches: 5. The CDR3 sequence is CAITGTGDYGYTF. The CDR3 bases are TGTGCCATCACCGGGACAGGGGACTATGGCTACACCTTC.

The CDR3 DNA is TGCAGTGCTGTCTGGCGGGAGCTCTACGAGCAGTACTTC. This sequence encodes CSAVWRELYEQYF. The chain is built from TRBV20-1 and TRBJ2-7, with 7 nucleotides matching TRBD2. Per the germline V gene, CDR1 is DFQATT and CDR2 is SNEGSKA (reference sequence). The CDR3 is 13 residues long. The J segment lost 3 bases and the V segment lost 5 bases, leaving 7 bases of the junction unmatched.

There are a few counts of this clonotype. The genes are TRBV7-9 and TRBJ1-4; D call uncertain. The CDR3 covers 16 residues. V shed 5 bases and J shed 4 bases, with 17 bases lying between them. Germline values: CDR1 SEHNR, CDR2 FQNEAQ (reference sequence). The CDR3 DNA reads as TGTGCCAGCAGCCCCCCGACCCGGCGGATTAATGAAAAACTGTTTTTT. As protein: CASSPPTRRINEKLFF.

This clonotype was seen just once. The chain is built from TRBV2 and TRBJ1-4; maybe TRBD2 (6 bases). The DNA matches TRBJ2-3 better at its end, which makes the J call doubtful. CDR3 length equals 13 residues. Germline V gene lookup returns CDR1 SNHLY and CDR2 FYNNEI. The CDR3 sequence: CASSGAGGDTQYF. As DNA, the CDR3 is TGTGCCAGCAGTGGGGCCGGGGGAGATACGCAGTATTTT.

The rearrangement links TRBV10-2 to TRBJ2-2; 10 bases map to TRBD2. The CDR3 length is 15 residues. Per the germline V gene, CDR1 is WSHSY and CDR2 is SAAADI. With 9 bases clipped from V and 6 bases from J, the junction kept 10 bases outside the gene matches. The CDR3 DNA sequence: TGCGCCAGTGCCGATAGCGGGGGGAAGCCCGGGGAGCTGTTTTTT. Translating it yields CASADSGGKPGELFF.

The chain is built from TRBV6-1 and TRBJ2-2; D is perhaps TRBD2 (6 bases). The CDR3 has 14 residues. Trimming stripped 9 bases from V and 3 bases from J, with 14 bases between. Germline V gives CDR1 MNHNS, CDR2 SASEGT. In DNA, the CDR3 is TGTGCCAGTTCGGGACTTAGGGACACCGGGGAGCTGTTTTTT. This sequence encodes CASSGLRDTGELFF.

A remark on this clonotype: One junction end does not reproduce the germline sequence, and a read error may be involved. The genes are TRBV7-2 and TRBJ1-5; 9 nucleotides match TRBD1. Germline CDR1 SGHTA, CDR2 FQGNSA. This CDR3 is 15 amino acids long. CDR3 protein: CSSSLGTGIGQPQHF. The CDR3 DNA reads TGTTCCAGCAGCTTAGGGACAGGGATCGGTCAGCCCCAGCATTTT. Looking up the rest from reference TRBV7-2 and TRBJ1-5 gives the full variable domain: GAGVSQSPSNKVTEKGKDVELRCDPISGHTALYWYRQSLGQGLEFLIYFQGNSAPDKSGLPSDRFSAERTGGSVSTLTIQRTQQEDSAVYLCSSSLGTGIGQPQHFGDGTRLSIL.

This clonotype has a single count. One junction end does not reproduce the germline sequence, and a read error may be involved. The chain links TRBV15 to TRBJ2-7; no clear D. Germline-derived CDR1 and CDR2 are LNHNV and YYDKDF (reference sequence). The CDR3 loop spans 15 amino acids. The CDR3 is CAISSAGPPVGEQYF. Here the CDR3 DNA reads TGTGCCATCAGCAGTGCCGGTCCCCCGGTTGGCGAGCAGTACTTC.

The table lists this clonotype with a few counts. V gene TRBV24-1 combines with J gene TRBJ2-2, with TRBD1 matching over 10 bases. CDR3 length: 16 residues. The germline gives CDR1 KGHDR, CDR2 SFDVKD. With 3 bases clipped from V and 7 bases from J, the junction kept 7 bases outside the gene matches. CDR3 in amino acids: CATSDPDRGIGGELFF. CDR3 in DNA: TGTGCCACCAGTGATCCGGACAGGGGGATTGGCGGGGAGCTGTTTTTT.

This clonotype was observed a handful of times. This sequence joins TRBV7-6 and TRBJ1-1; 8 bases line up with TRBD1. The V gene end was trimmed by 5 bases and the J gene end by 5 bases; junction bases not matched to a gene: 4. CDR1 is SGHVS, CDR2 FNYEAQ, per germline. The CDR3 loop spans 13 amino acids. The CDR3: CASSNRQGTEAFF. CDR3 DNA sequence: TGTGCCAGCAGCAATAGACAGGGGACTGAAGCTTTCTTT.

The CDR3 DNA reads as TGTGCCAGCAGCTCCCGAGACAGGGGGGTGGGGCCCCAGCATTTT. Protein: CASSSRDRGVGPQHF. This rearrangement joins TRBV2 to TRBJ1-5; 9 bases fit TRBD1. V gave up 6 bases and J gave up 9 bases; unmatched junction bases: 12. Germline assignment: CDR1 SNHLY and CDR2 FYNNEI. The CDR3 contains 15 residues.

This clonotype occurred a few times. The chain carries TRBV9 and TRBJ1-2; D is perhaps TRBD1 (6 bases). The CDR3 runs to 14 residues. Trimming removed 4 bases at V and 7 bases at J, with 17 bases between. Germline CDR1 and CDR2: SGDLS and YYNGEE. The CDR3 bases are TGTGCCAGCAGCCCCCGGACAGATGCTGGTGGCTACACCTTC. It specifies CASSPRTDAGGYTF.

Comments on this clonotype: A much larger clone is a single base away; this may be a read error. This chain links TRBV10-3 with TRBJ1-4; TRBD1 agrees at 9 bases. V dropped 4 bases and J dropped 16; count of bases not matched to a gene: 4. CDR3 size: 11 residues. The germline gives CDR1 ENHRY, CDR2 SYGVKD. CDR3 coding DNA: TGTGCCATCAGTGGCGGGACAGGGACGTTTTTT. Amino acids: CAISGGTGTFF.

Of note for this clonotype: The junction departs from germline at one end; a sequencing error may be responsible. The V and J genes are TRBV6-1 and TRBJ2-7, with 10 bases aligning to TRBD1. Germline CDR1 is MNHNS and CDR2 is SASEGT. The CDR3 totals 15 residues. In DNA, the CDR3 is TGTGCCAGCAGGGAAGGACAGGGGGATGCCTACGAGCAGTACTTC. Translated: CASREGQGDAYEQYF.

The chain recombines TRBV7-9 with TRBJ2-7; the D is unclear. In germline, CDR1 is SEHNR, CDR2 FQNEAQ (reference sequence). V was cut by 0 bases and J by 2 bases, with 8 bases left in between. The CDR3 has 14 residues. For the CDR3, the DNA is TGTGCCAGCAGCTTAGCGAGGTTTCCCTACGAGCAGTACTTC. Its translation: CASSLARFPYEQYF.

The rearrangement links TRBV9 to TRBJ1-5, with 10 bases lining up with TRBD1. Per the germline V gene, CDR1 is SGDLS and CDR2 is YYNGEE. The CDR3 extends over 13 amino acids. J lost 15 bases, V lost 4 bases, and 10 bases had no gene match. As DNA, the CDR3 is TGTGCCAGCAGCCAGACAGGGGGCCAGGCCCGGCATTTT. This sequence encodes CASSQTGGQARHF.

About this clonotype: A clone one base away is much larger, so this may be a read error. The chain has TRBV15 and TRBJ1-2; 7 bases match TRBD1. CDR1 and CDR2 from the germline V gene are LNHNV and YYDKDF (reference sequence). This CDR3 spans 16 amino acids. J lost 4 bases, V lost 4 bases, and 12 bases had no gene match. Here the CDR3 reads CATSIEEGQAPYGYTF. The CDR3 region has the DNA TGTGCCACCAGCATTGAAGAAGGACAGGCCCCCTATGGCTACACCTTC.

The rearrangement joins TRBV2 to TRBJ1-5; 9 bases map to TRBD1. Trimming cost V 6 bases and J 2 bases; bases outside gene matches: 2. The germline gives CDR1 SNHLY, CDR2 FYNNEI. The CDR3 is 14 amino acids. CDR3 amino acids: CASRQGAGNQPQHF. CDR3 in DNA: TGTGCCAGCAGACAGGGGGCTGGCAATCAGCCCCAGCATTTT.

V is TRBV12-3 or TRBV12-4 and J is TRBJ2-6, with D hard to call. The CDR3 spans 19 residues. V was pared by 2 bases and J by 1 base, with 18 bases between. The CDR3 sequence: CASSLSAAVIGSGANVLTF. The CDR3 bases are TGTGCCAGCAGTTTATCTGCAGCCGTTATCGGATCTGGGGCCAACGTCCTGACTTTC.

The rearrangement joins TRBV29-1 to TRBJ2-7; 8 bases align to TRBD1. The ends lost 1 base at V and 7 bases at J; junction bases unmatched: 12. CDR1 SQVTM and CDR2 ANQGSEA come from the germline V gene. This CDR3 comprises 15 residues. CDR3 in DNA: TGCAGCGTTGAAGGGAAGACAGGGGAAACGGGGGAGCAGTACTTC. This translates into CSVEGKTGETGEQYF.